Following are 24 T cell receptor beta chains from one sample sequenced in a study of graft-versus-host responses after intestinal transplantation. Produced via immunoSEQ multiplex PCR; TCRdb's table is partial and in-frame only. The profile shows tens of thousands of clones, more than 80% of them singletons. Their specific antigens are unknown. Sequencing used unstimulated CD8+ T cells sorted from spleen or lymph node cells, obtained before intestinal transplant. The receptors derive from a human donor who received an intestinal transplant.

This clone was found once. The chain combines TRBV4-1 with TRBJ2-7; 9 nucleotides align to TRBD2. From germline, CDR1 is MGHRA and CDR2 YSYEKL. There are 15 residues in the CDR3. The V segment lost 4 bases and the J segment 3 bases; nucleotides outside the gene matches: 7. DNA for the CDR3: TGCGCCAGCAGCCGAGGGACTAGCAAACTCTACGAGCAGTACTTC. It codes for CASSRGTSKLYEQYF.

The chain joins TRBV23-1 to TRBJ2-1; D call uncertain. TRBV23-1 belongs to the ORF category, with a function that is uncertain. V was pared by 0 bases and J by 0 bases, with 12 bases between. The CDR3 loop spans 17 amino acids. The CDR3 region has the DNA TGCGCCAGCAGTCAATCGCCGAAGGAGAGCTCCTACAATGAGCAGTTCTTC. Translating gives CASSQSPKESSYNEQFF.

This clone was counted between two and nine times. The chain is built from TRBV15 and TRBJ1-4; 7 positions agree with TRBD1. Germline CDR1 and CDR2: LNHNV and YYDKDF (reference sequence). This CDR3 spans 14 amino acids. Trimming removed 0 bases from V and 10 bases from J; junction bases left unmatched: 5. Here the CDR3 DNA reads TGTGCCACCAGCAGAGATAAGGGGGCGGGAAAACTGTTTTTT. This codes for CATSRDKGAGKLFF.

Here the CDR3 reads CASSTIAGGLSEQFF. CDR3 in DNA: TGTGCCAGCAGTACAATAGCGGGGGGGCTCAGTGAGCAGTTCTTC. V usage is TRBV27 and J usage is TRBJ2-1; 11 bases are a match to TRBD2. Germline V gene data show CDR1 as MNHEY and CDR2 as SMNVEV (reference sequence). The CDR3 is 15 amino acids. V shed 5 bases, J shed 9 bases, and the junction held 9 bases outside the gene matches.

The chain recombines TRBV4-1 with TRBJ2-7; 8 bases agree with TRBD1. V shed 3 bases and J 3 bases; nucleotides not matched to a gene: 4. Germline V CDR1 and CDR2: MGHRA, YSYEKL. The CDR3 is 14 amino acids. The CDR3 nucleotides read TGCGCCAGCAGCCATACTACAGGGGGCTACGAGCAGTACTTC. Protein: CASSHTTGGYEQYF.

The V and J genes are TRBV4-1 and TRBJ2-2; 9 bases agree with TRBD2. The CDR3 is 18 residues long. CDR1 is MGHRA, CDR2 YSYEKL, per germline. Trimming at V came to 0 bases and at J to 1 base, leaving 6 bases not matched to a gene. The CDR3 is CASSQDQFSGGNTGELFF. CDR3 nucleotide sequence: TGCGCCAGCAGCCAAGACCAATTTAGCGGGGGGAACACCGGGGAGCTGTTTTTT.

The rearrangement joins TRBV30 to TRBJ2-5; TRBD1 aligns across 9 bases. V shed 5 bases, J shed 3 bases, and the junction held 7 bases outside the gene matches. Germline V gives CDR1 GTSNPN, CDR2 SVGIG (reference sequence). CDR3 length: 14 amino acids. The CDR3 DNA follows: TGTGCCTGGTGTCCCGGGACAGGGAAAGAGACCCAGTACTTC. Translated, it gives CAWCPGTGKETQYF.

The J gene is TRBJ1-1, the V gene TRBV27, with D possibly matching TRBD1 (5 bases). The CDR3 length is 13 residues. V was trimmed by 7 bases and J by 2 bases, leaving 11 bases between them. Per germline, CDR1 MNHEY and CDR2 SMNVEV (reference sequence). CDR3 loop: CASTLGENTEAFF. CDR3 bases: TGTGCCAGCACCTTAGGGGAAAACACTGAAGCTTTCTTT.

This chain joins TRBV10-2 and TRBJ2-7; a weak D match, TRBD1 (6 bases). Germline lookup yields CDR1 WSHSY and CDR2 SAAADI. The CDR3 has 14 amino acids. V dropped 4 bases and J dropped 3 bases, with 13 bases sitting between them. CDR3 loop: CASSGAIRGYEQYF. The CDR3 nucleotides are TGCGCCAGCAGTGGGGCTATCAGGGGCTACGAGCAGTACTTC.

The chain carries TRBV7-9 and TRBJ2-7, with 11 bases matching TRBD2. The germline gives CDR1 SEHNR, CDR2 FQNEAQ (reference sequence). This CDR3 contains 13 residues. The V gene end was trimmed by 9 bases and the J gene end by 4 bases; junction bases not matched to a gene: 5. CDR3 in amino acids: CASGTSGNYEQYF. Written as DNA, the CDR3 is TGTGCCAGTGGGACTAGCGGAAATTACGAGCAGTACTTC.

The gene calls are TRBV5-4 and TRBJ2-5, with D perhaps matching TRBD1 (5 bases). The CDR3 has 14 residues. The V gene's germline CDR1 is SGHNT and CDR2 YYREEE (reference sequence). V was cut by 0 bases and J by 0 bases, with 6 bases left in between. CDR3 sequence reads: CASSLGQYQETQYF. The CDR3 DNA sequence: TGTGCCAGCAGCTTGGGACAGTACCAAGAGACCCAGTACTTC. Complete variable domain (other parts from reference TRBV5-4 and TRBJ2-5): ETGVTQSPTHLIKTRGQQVTLRCSSQSGHNTVSWYQQALGQGPQFIFQYYREEENGRGNFPPRFSGLQFPNYSSELNVNALELDDSALYLCASSLGQYQETQYFGPGTRLLVL.

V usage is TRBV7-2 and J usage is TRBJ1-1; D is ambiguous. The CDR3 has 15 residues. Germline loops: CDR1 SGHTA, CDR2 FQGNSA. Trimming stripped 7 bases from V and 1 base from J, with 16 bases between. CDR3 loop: CASTPQRQANTEAFF. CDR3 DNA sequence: TGTGCCAGCACCCCCCAAAGGCAGGCGAACACTGAAGCTTTCTTT.

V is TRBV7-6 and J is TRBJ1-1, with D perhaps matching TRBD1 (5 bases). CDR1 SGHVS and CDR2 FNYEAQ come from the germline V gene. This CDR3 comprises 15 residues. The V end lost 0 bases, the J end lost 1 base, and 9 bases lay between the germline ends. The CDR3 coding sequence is TGTGCCAGCAGCTTAGCGTTCCAGGGGAACACTGAAGCTTTCTTT. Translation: CASSLAFQGNTEAFF. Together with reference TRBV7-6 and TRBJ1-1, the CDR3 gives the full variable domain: GAGVSQSPRYKVTKRGQDVALRCDPISGHVSLYWYRQALGQGPEFLTYFNYEAQQDKSGLPNDRFSAERPEGSISTLTIQRTEQRDSAMYRCASSLAFQGNTEAFFGQGTRLTVV.

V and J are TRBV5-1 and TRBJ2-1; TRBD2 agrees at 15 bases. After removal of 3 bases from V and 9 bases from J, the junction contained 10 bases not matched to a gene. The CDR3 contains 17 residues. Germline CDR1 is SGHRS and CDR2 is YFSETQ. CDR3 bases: TGCGCCAGCAGCTATACACGAGGACTAGCGGGAGGGGGTGAGCAGTTCTTC. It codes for CASSYTRGLAGGGEQFF.

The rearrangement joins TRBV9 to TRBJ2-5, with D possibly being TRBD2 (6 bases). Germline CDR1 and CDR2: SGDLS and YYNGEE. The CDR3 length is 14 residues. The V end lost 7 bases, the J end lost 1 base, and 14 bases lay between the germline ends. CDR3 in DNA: TGTGCCAGCTCAATGGAGGGGTTCCAAGAGACCCAGTACTTC. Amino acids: CASSMEGFQETQYF.

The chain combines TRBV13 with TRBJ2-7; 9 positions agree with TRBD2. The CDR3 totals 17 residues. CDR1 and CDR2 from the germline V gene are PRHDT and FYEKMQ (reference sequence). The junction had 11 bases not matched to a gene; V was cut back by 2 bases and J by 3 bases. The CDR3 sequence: CASSLTVGRGGGYEQYF. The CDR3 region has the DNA TGTGCCAGCAGCTTAACGGTCGGGCGGGGGGGTGGCTACGAGCAGTACTTC.

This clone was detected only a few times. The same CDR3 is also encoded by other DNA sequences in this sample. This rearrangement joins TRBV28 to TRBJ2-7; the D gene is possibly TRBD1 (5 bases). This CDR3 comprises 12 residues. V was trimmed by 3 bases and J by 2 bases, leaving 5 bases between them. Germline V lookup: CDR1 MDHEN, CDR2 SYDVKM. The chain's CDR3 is CASSLTAYEQYF. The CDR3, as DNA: TGTGCCAGCAGTTTGACAGCCTACGAGCAGTACTTC.

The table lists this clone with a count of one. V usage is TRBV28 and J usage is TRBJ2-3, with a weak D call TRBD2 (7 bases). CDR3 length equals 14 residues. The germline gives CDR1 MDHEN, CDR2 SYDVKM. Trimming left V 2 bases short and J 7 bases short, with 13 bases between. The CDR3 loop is CASSLRGGVYTQYF. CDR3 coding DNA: TGTGCCAGCAGTTTAAGAGGGGGGGTATATACGCAGTATTTT.

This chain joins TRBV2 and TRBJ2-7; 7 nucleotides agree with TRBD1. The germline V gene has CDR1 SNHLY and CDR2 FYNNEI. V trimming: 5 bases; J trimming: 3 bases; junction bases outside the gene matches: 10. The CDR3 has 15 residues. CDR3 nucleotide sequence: TGTGCCAGCAGTCGCTACCCCAGGGGGATCTACGAGCAGTACTTC. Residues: CASSRYPRGIYEQYF.

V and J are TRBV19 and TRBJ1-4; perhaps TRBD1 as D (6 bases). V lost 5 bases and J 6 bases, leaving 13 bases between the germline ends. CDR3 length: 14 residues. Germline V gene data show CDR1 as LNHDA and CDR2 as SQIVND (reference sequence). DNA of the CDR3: TGTGCCAGTAGTCACAGGGCCCCACATGAAAAACTGTTTTTT. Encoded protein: CASSHRAPHEKLFF.

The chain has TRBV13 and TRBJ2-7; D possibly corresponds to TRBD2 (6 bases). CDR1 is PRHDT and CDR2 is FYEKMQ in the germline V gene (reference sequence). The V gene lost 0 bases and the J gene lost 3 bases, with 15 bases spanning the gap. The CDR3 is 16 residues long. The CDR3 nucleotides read TGTGCCAGCAGCTTAGGCCCCGGGACTGTTTACTACGAGCAGTACTTC. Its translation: CASSLGPGTVYYEQYF.

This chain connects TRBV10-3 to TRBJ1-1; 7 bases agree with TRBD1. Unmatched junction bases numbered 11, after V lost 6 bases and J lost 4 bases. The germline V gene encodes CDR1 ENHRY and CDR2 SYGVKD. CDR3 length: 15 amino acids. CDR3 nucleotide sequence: TGTGCCATCAGGCATACAGGGGAGGAGGGCACTGAAGCTTTCTTT. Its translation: CAIRHTGEEGTEAFF.

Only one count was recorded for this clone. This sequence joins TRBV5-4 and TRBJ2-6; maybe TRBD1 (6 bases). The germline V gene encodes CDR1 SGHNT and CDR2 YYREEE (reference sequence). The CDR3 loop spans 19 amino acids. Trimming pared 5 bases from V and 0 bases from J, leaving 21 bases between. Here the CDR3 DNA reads TGTGCCAGCAGTAATTTGGGTTGGGGGCCCAGCTCTGGGGCCAACGTCCTGACTTTC. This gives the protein CASSNLGWGPSSGANVLTF.

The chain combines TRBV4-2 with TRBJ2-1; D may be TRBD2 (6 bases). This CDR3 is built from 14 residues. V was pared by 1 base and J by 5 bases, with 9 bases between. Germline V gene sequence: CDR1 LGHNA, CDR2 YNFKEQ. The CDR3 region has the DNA TGTGCCAGCAGCCAAGGCGGGGAGGACAATGAGCAGTTCTTC. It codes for CASSQGGEDNEQFF.